These T cell receptor beta chains were read from a single sample in a study of T-cell reconstitution after alpha-beta-depleted transplantation in children. In TCRdb, the PCR reads were re-called with MiXCR into one record per CDR3 protein. The profile shows approximately 350,000 distinct CDR3 sequences, about 9.4% of them singletons. Sequencing used PBMCs from the stem cell graft donor, obtained from the stem cell graft. The origin of the receptors is a human donor who donated a stem cell graft to a child with acute lymphoblastic leukemia. The CDR3 runs from the conserved cysteine through the conserved F or W. The D gene is left open where the match is weak. Expanded clones are given a class, and other clones once, few, many or no size at all.

d_gene: .; j_gene: TRBJ2-7; v_gene: TRBV7-6; abundance: .; CDR3aa: CASSVPPYEQYF; CDR3nt: TGTGCCAGCAGTGTCCCCCCCTACGAGCAGTACTTC
d_gene: TRBD1; j_gene: TRBJ1-2; v_gene: TRBV5-1; abundance: few; CDR3aa: CASSLDNSGGYGYTF; CDR3nt: TGCGCCAGCAGCTTGGACAATTCAGGGGGATATGGCTACACCTTC
d_gene: .; j_gene: TRBJ2-3; v_gene: TRBV20-1; abundance: few; CDR3aa: CSVEVGGSRTDTQYF; CDR3nt: TGCAGTGTCGAGGTTGGTGGGAGCAGGACAGATACGCAGTATTTT
d_gene: .; j_gene: TRBJ2-3; v_gene: TRBV7-9; abundance: .; CDR3aa: CASSHGQPTDTQYF; CDR3nt: TGTGCCAGCAGCCACGGACAGCCCACAGATACGCAGTATTTT
d_gene: TRBD2; j_gene: TRBJ2-7; v_gene: TRBV18; abundance: .; CDR3aa: CASSHQSQREGLWPYEQYF; CDR3nt: TGTGCCAGCTCACACCAAAGCCAGCGGGAGGGCCTATGGCCCTACGAGCAGTACTTC
d_gene: .; j_gene: TRBJ2-7; v_gene: TRBV7-2; abundance: few; CDR3aa: CASSAEASYEQYF; CDR3nt: TGTGCCAGCAGCGCAGAGGCTTCCTACGAGCAGTACTTC
d_gene: .; j_gene: TRBJ2-1; v_gene: TRBV7-9; abundance: many; CDR3aa: CASSLGGGYNEQFF; CDR3nt: TGTGCCAGCAGCTTAGGAGGGGGCTACAATGAGCAGTTCTTC
d_gene: .; j_gene: TRBJ1-6; v_gene: TRBV4-3; abundance: .; CDR3aa: CASSQVRRTSKGSPLHF; CDR3nt: TGCGCCAGCAGCCAAGTAAGGCGGACAAGTAAGGGATCACCCCTCCACTTT
d_gene: TRBD2; j_gene: TRBJ2-7; v_gene: TRBV7-9; abundance: few; CDR3aa: CASSPGGTISYEQYF; CDR3nt: TGTGCCAGCAGCCCCGGGGGGACTATTTCCTACGAGCAGTACTTC
d_gene: .; j_gene: TRBJ2-5; v_gene: TRBV20-1; abundance: .; CDR3aa: CSARDGRSETQYF; CDR3nt: TGCAGTGCTAGAGATGGGAGATCGGAGACCCAGTACTTC
d_gene: TRBD1; j_gene: TRBJ2-1; v_gene: TRBV5-5; abundance: .; CDR3aa: CASSPHRQGSGEQFF; CDR3nt: TGTGCCAGCAGCCCCCACCGACAGGGAAGCGGTGAGCAGTTCTTC
d_gene: TRBD2; j_gene: TRBJ2-7; v_gene: TRBV15; abundance: .; CDR3aa: CATSSVGLAGKYEQYF; CDR3nt: TGTGCCACCAGCAGTGTCGGACTAGCGGGAAAGTACGAGCAGTACTTC
d_gene: TRBD2; j_gene: TRBJ2-3; v_gene: TRBV7-6; abundance: .; CDR3aa: CASRPSGRAHRDTQYF; CDR3nt: TGTGCCAGCAGGCCTAGCGGGAGGGCCCACAGGGATACGCAGTATTTT
d_gene: TRBD1; j_gene: TRBJ2-1; v_gene: TRBV19; abundance: .; CDR3aa: CASSPQGAGEQFF; CDR3nt: TGTGCCAGTAGTCCTCAGGGGGCGGGTGAGCAGTTCTTC
d_gene: TRBD2; j_gene: TRBJ2-1; v_gene: TRBV9; abundance: many; CDR3aa: CASSVSGRDEQFF; CDR3nt: TGTGCCAGCAGCGTTAGCGGGAGAGACGAGCAGTTCTTC
d_gene: TRBD2; j_gene: TRBJ2-1; v_gene: TRBV12-3/TRBV12-4; abundance: few; CDR3aa: CASSLSKGIAGVYNEQFF; CDR3nt: TGTGCCAGCAGTTTATCCAAAGGCATAGCGGGGGTCTACAATGAGCAGTTCTTC
d_gene: .; j_gene: TRBJ2-1; v_gene: TRBV7-3; abundance: .; CDR3aa: CASSPPSHEQFF; CDR3nt: TGTGCCAGCAGCCCTCCCTCCCATGAGCAGTTCTTC
d_gene: .; j_gene: TRBJ1-5; v_gene: TRBV28; abundance: many; CDR3aa: CASSFRAGNQPQHF; CDR3nt: TGTGCCAGCAGTTTCAGGGCGGGCAATCAGCCCCAGCATTTT
d_gene: .; j_gene: TRBJ2-1; v_gene: TRBV15; abundance: .; CDR3aa: CATSSQYHQDVQFF; CDR3nt: TGTGCCACCAGCTCGCAGTACCATCAAGACGTGCAGTTCTTC
d_gene: .; j_gene: TRBJ2-3; v_gene: TRBV3-1; abundance: .; CDR3aa: CASSQDNQRSTDTQYF; CDR3nt: TGTGCCAGCAGCCAAGATAATCAGCGAAGCACAGATACGCAGTATTTT
d_gene: TRBD2; j_gene: TRBJ2-7; v_gene: TRBV6-1; abundance: .; CDR3aa: CASRPGLAGGHGIYEQYF; CDR3nt: TGTGCCAGCAGGCCCGGCTTAGCGGGAGGGCACGGGATCTACGAGCAGTACTTC
d_gene: TRBD1; j_gene: TRBJ1-4; v_gene: TRBV11-2; abundance: .; CDR3aa: CASSVDRGLGEKLFF; CDR3nt: TGTGCCAGCAGCGTCGACAGGGGGTTGGGCGAAAAACTGTTTTTT
d_gene: .; j_gene: TRBJ2-1; v_gene: TRBV7-9; abundance: many; CDR3aa: CASSLLQGPYNEQFF; CDR3nt: TGTGCCAGCAGCTTACTACAGGGACCCTACAATGAGCAGTTCTTC
d_gene: .; j_gene: TRBJ1-1; v_gene: TRBV20-1; abundance: .; CDR3aa: CSAAGIGNTEAFF; CDR3nt: TGCAGTGCCGCAGGAATCGGGAACACTGAAGCTTTCTTT
d_gene: TRBD2; j_gene: TRBJ2-7; v_gene: TRBV27; abundance: .; CDR3aa: CASSPGLAGDVEQYF; CDR3nt: TGTGCCAGCAGTCCCGGACTAGCGGGAGATGTCGAGCAGTACTTC
d_gene: .; j_gene: TRBJ2-3; v_gene: TRBV29-1; abundance: many; CDR3aa: CSVDRSRKEDTQYF; CDR3nt: TGCAGCGTTGACAGGTCTAGAAAGGAGGATACGCAGTATTTT
d_gene: .; j_gene: TRBJ2-3; v_gene: TRBV29-1; abundance: many; CDR3aa: CSFQVTGTQYF; CDR3nt: TGCAGCTTTCAAGTCACCGGTACGCAGTATTTT
d_gene: .; j_gene: TRBJ2-2; v_gene: TRBV29-1; abundance: few; CDR3aa: CSVVRGAGELFF; CDR3nt: TGCAGCGTTGTTCGGGGAGCCGGGGAGCTGTTTTTT
d_gene: TRBD2; j_gene: TRBJ2-3; v_gene: TRBV30; abundance: .; CDR3aa: CAWRGLATDTQYF; CDR3nt: TGTGCCTGGCGAGGACTAGCGACAGATACGCAGTATTTT
d_gene: .; j_gene: TRBJ1-2; v_gene: TRBV7-9; abundance: few; CDR3aa: CASSLDSETRTSGYTF; CDR3nt: TGTGCCAGCAGCTTAGATTCGGAGACACGGACTTCGGGCTACACCTTC
d_gene: TRBD2; j_gene: TRBJ2-1; v_gene: TRBV12-3/TRBV12-4; abundance: .; CDR3aa: CASSLTSGRGAEQFF; CDR3nt: TGTGCCAGCAGTTTGACTAGCGGGAGGGGGGCGGAGCAGTTCTTC
d_gene: .; j_gene: TRBJ1-2; v_gene: TRBV10-3; abundance: .; CDR3aa: CAISESGEGYGDTF; CDR3nt: TGTGCCATCAGTGAGTCAGGGGAGGGCTATGGCGACACCTTC
d_gene: TRBD1; j_gene: TRBJ2-7; v_gene: TRBV4-3; abundance: .; CDR3aa: CASSQGQTGGYEQYF; CDR3nt: TGCGCCAGCAGCCAAGGCCAGACAGGGGGCTACGAGCAGTACTTC
d_gene: .; j_gene: TRBJ1-5; v_gene: TRBV28; abundance: many; CDR3aa: CASSFSGTLQPQHF; CDR3nt: TGTGCCAGCAGTTTCTCCGGGACATTGCAGCCCCAGCATTTT
d_gene: TRBD2; j_gene: TRBJ2-3; v_gene: TRBV20-1; abundance: few; CDR3aa: CSASPSGNTDTQYF; CDR3nt: TGCAGTGCTAGTCCTAGCGGCAACACAGATACGCAGTATTTT